Below, 31 T cell receptor beta chains from the same sample are listed, as sequenced in a study of blood T cells in healthy people across ages. Combining a sample-barcoded 5' primer with a J-beta primer mix, a second PCR ran for roughly 6 to 12 cycles. One entry per CDR3 protein, called by TCRdb with MiXCR from the 5' RACE reads. In the table there are more than 650,000 distinct CDR3 sequences, around a fifth of which are singletons. Sequenced: blood. The source of these receptors is a man in his sixties or seventies in good health.

This clonotype was counted only a few times. V and J are TRBV6-1 and TRBJ1-1, with 8 bases that match TRBD1. Trimming removed 3 bases from V and 6 bases from J; junction bases left unmatched: 6. The germline V gene encodes CDR1 MNHNS and CDR2 SASEGT. This CDR3 has 14 residues. CDR3 loop: CASSDRQGRAEAFF. The CDR3 DNA is TGTGCCAGCAGTGACCGACAGGGGCGGGCTGAAGCTTTCTTT.

This clonotype was seen repeatedly, ten times or more. Here the CDR3 reads CSVERSPGQGAGAFF. The CDR3 bases are TGCAGCGTTGAGCGATCCCCGGGACAGGGGGCGGGAGCTTTCTTT. The V gene is TRBV29-1, the J gene TRBJ1-1, with 12 positions matching TRBD1. CDR1 is SQVTM, CDR2 ANQGSEA, per germline. This CDR3 has 15 amino acids. V shed 3 bases and J 10 bases; nucleotides not matched to a gene: 12.

The sample holds one count of this clonotype. The chain links TRBV7-9 to TRBJ2-2; the match to TRBD2 covers 14 bases. The trim removed 2 bases at V and 4 bases at J, leaving 12 bases unmatched. CDR1 is SEHNR, CDR2 FQNEAQ, per germline (reference sequence). The CDR3 sequence is 20 residues long. The CDR3 sequence is CASSLLPGLAGATGTGELFF. The CDR3 nucleotides read TGTGCCAGCAGCTTACTTCCGGGACTAGCGGGAGCCACGGGCACCGGGGAGCTGTTTTTT.

The CDR3 sequence is CASSDRTGAHSPLHF. The DNA of the CDR3 is TGTGCCAGCAGCGACCGGACAGGGGCCCATTCACCCCTCCACTTT. The chain is built from TRBV9 and TRBJ1-6, with 9 bases fitting TRBD1. The CDR3 is made up of 15 amino acids. Germline values: CDR1 SGDLS, CDR2 YYNGEE. Trimming at V came to 3 bases and at J to 8 bases, leaving 6 bases not matched to a gene. Drawing the rest from reference TRBV9 and TRBJ1-6, the complete variable domain is DSGVTQTPKHLITATGQRVTLRCSPRSGDLSVYWYQQSLDQGLQFLIQYYNGEERAKGNILERFSAQQFPDLHSELNLSSLELGDSALYFCASSDRTGAHSPLHFGNGTRLTVT.

V is TRBV11-1 and J is TRBJ1-1, with no clear D. The germline CDR1 and CDR2 sequences are SGHAT and FQDESV (reference sequence). The germline V and J ends were trimmed by 4 bases and 4 bases, with 16 bases remaining between them. CDR3 length equals 15 residues. CDR3 amino acids: CASSSLWSTSTEAFF. The CDR3 coding sequence is TGTGCCAGCAGCTCACTCTGGTCGACAAGCACTGAAGCTTTCTTT.

This clonotype was recorded many times. V is TRBV2 and J is TRBJ1-2; no clear D gene. The V gene lost 5 bases and the J gene lost 2 bases, with 9 bases spanning the gap. The V gene's germline CDR1 is SNHLY and CDR2 FYNNEI. The CDR3 is made up of 13 amino acids. As DNA, the CDR3 is TGTGCCAGCAGTCAGGAGTCCAACTATGGCTACACCTTC. Its protein is CASSQESNYGYTF.

V and J are TRBV24-1 and TRBJ2-3; TRBD1 matches at 11 bases. The V and J ends lost 4 bases and 5 bases, in that order; junction bases with no gene match: 7. This CDR3 comprises 16 residues. Germline CDR1 reads KGHDR; CDR2 reads SFDVKD. CDR3 sequence: CATSDQDRGRGDTQYF. For the CDR3, the DNA is TGTGCCACCAGTGACCAGGACAGGGGGCGCGGAGATACGCAGTATTTT.

The chain is built from TRBV9 and TRBJ2-3; 9 bases agree with TRBD2. The CDR3 extends over 16 amino acids. Germline CDR1 SGDLS, CDR2 YYNGEE. The J segment lost 1 base and the V segment lost 5 bases, leaving 8 bases of the junction unmatched. The CDR3 loop is CASRRGGPSGTDTQYF. DNA for the CDR3: TGTGCCAGCAGGCGGGGGGGCCCCTCGGGCACAGATACGCAGTATTTT.

This clonotype has only a few counts. V and J are TRBV7-8 and TRBJ2-5; D perhaps matches TRBD1 (6 bases). Trimming cost V 4 bases and J 5 bases, with 14 bases left between them. The V gene's germline CDR1 is SGHVS and CDR2 FQNEAQ. The CDR3 has 14 amino acids. The CDR3 DNA reads TGTGCCAGCAGCTCGAACAGGGTGAAGGAGACCCAGTACTTC. It is translated as CASSSNRVKETQYF.

In the case of this clonotype: An end of the junction differs from the germline gene, which may be a read error. The V call is TRBV3-1, the J call TRBJ2-1; D remains unclear. CDR1 and CDR2 (germline): LGHDT, YNNKEL (reference sequence). The CDR3 runs 14 residues. CDR3 in amino acids: CASSRAETHNEQFF. CDR3 nucleotide sequence: TGTGCCAGCAGCCGGGCCGAGACCCACAATGAGCAGTTTTTC.

The J gene is TRBJ2-3, the V gene TRBV20-1, with 7 positions matching TRBD2. Germline CDR1 and CDR2: DFQATT and SNEGSKA (reference sequence). This CDR3 region has 16 residues. J was trimmed by 0 bases and V by 0 bases; bases with no gene match: 6. The DNA of the CDR3 is TGCAGTGCTAGAGATCCCGGGACTACTAGCACAGATACGCAGTATTTT. It encodes CSARDPGTTSTDTQYF.

As concerns this clonotype: The junction departs from the called germline gene at one end, perhaps through a read error. This chain links TRBV20-1 with TRBJ2-3, with 9 positions matching TRBD1. The germline CDR1 and CDR2 sequences are DFQATT and SNEGSKA (reference sequence). The CDR3 spans 14 residues. CDR3: CSARRNDRGETQYF. CDR3 nucleotide sequence: TGCAGTGCTAGACGAAACGACAGGGGGGAGACCCAGTACTTT.

This clonotype showed up just a few times. V and J are TRBV7-8 and TRBJ2-2, with 11 bases matching TRBD2. CDR1 and CDR2 (germline): SGHVS, FQNEAQ. Germline trimming cut 5 bases from V and 6 bases from J; bases unmatched to any gene: 5. This CDR3 region has 15 residues. CDR3: CASSQIAGGAGELFF. Written as DNA, the CDR3 is TGTGCCAGCAGCCAGATAGCGGGGGGGGCCGGGGAGCTGTTTTTT.

This clonotype showed up just a few times. The rearrangement links TRBV12-3 or TRBV12-4 to TRBJ2-1; D not certain. V lost 3 bases, J lost 4 bases, and 10 bases lay in between. CDR3 length equals 14 residues. The CDR3 loop reads CASSFEQTYNEQFF. For the CDR3, the DNA is TGTGCCAGCAGTTTTGAACAGACTTACAATGAGCAGTTCTTC.

This sequence joins TRBV30 and TRBJ2-6, with D unclear. This CDR3 is 13 amino acids long. CDR1 and CDR2 from the germline V gene are GTSNPN and SVGIG (reference sequence). The V gene lost 3 bases and the J gene lost 0 bases, with 3 bases spanning the gap. CDR3 DNA: TGTGCCTGGAGGACCTCTGGGGCCAACGTCCTGACTTTC. It encodes CAWRTSGANVLTF.

The chain combines TRBV29-1 with TRBJ1-4, with D maybe TRBD1 (6 bases). This CDR3 region has 13 residues. V was cut by 8 bases and J by 2 bases, with 12 bases left in between. Germline lookup yields CDR1 SQVTM and CDR2 ANQGSEA. As DNA, the CDR3 is TGCAGCTACCGGACAGCCACTAATGAAAAACTGTTTTTT. Its protein product is CSYRTATNEKLFF.

This chain joins TRBV3-1 and TRBJ1-5; D not certain. Between the trimmed V and J ends, which lost 3 bases and 2 bases, there was a span of 11 bases. The CDR3 contains 15 residues. Germline CDR1 LGHDT, CDR2 YNNKEL (reference sequence). The CDR3 here is CASSQDNSGNQPQHF. In nucleotides, the CDR3 is TGTGCCAGCAGCCAGGATAACTCGGGCAATCAGCCCCAGCATTTT.

This clonotype came up many times. J is TRBJ2-5 and V is TRBV5-1, with 8 bases matching TRBD1. The assigned J gene may be wrong: the sequence end matches TRBJ2-1 better. The germline V gene has CDR1 SGHRS and CDR2 YFSETQ. This CDR3 is 14 amino acids long. DNA of the CDR3: TGCGCCAGCAGCTTGCGGCAGGGGGCCGATGAGCAGTTCTTC. As protein: CASSLRQGADEQFF.

The chain carries TRBV4-3 and TRBJ2-1; 15 positions agree with TRBD2. The germline V gene has CDR1 LGHNA and CDR2 YSLEER. This CDR3 has 19 residues. V lost 0 bases and J lost 7; bases outside the gene matches: 10. As DNA, the CDR3 is TGCGCCAGCAGCCAAGATTATCCGGGACTAGCGGGAGGCAGGAATGAGCAGTTCTTC. This gives the protein CASSQDYPGLAGGRNEQFF.

This clonotype has just a few counts. This chain connects TRBV7-6 to TRBJ2-5, with TRBD1 as a possible D gene (5 bases). In germline, CDR1 is SGHVS, CDR2 FNYEAQ. With 5 bases removed from V and 1 base from J, the gap between germline ends came to 14 bases. The CDR3 spans 15 residues. DNA for the CDR3: TGTGCCAGCAGCGAACACAGGAACCGCCAAGAGACCCAGTACTTC. Encoded protein: CASSEHRNRQETQYF.

The chain carries TRBV7-2 and TRBJ2-7; D is possibly TRBD1 (5 bases). This CDR3 contains 14 residues. Germline values: CDR1 SGHTA, CDR2 FQGNSA. The V end was cut by 5 bases, the J end by 2 bases, with 13 bases between. CDR3 residues: CASSRQFQAYEQYV. CDR3 sequence (DNA): TGTGCCAGCAGCCGACAGTTTCAAGCCTACGAGCAGTACGTC.

The V gene is TRBV30, the J gene TRBJ1-3, with 8 nucleotides matching TRBD1. After removal of 0 bases from V and 1 base from J, the junction contained 5 bases not matched to a gene. The germline CDR1 and CDR2 sequences are GTSNPN and SVGIG (reference sequence). The CDR3 sequence is 16 residues long. CDR3 protein: CAWSVLRTGSGNTIYF. DNA of the CDR3: TGTGCCTGGAGTGTACTCCGGACAGGGTCTGGAAACACCATATATTTT.

This chain joins TRBV19 and TRBJ2-6; D is unresolved. The germline V gene encodes CDR1 LNHDA and CDR2 SQIVND (reference sequence). The CDR3 is 17 amino acids. Between the trimmed V and J ends, which lost 5 bases and 0 bases, there was a span of 14 bases. DNA for the CDR3: TGTGCCAGTAGTCTTTCCCTTACGGGCTCTGGGGCCAACGTCCTGACTTTC. Its translation: CASSLSLTGSGANVLTF.

The chain uses TRBV19 and TRBJ2-7, with D perhaps being TRBD1 or TRBD2 (5 bases each). Germline assignment: CDR1 LNHDA and CDR2 SQIVND (reference sequence). The CDR3 totals 16 residues. V lost 5 bases, J lost 4 bases, and 21 bases lay in between. The CDR3 sequence: CASSAPTGTAFYEQYF. CDR3 sequence (DNA): TGTGCCAGTAGTGCTCCAACCGGGACGGCTTTTTACGAGCAGTACTTC. Together with reference TRBV19 and TRBJ2-7, the CDR3 gives the full variable domain: DGGITQSPKYLFRKEGQNVTLSCEQNLNHDAMYWYRQDPGQGLRLIYYSQIVNDFQKGDIAEGYSVSREKKESFPLTVTSAQKNPTAFYLCASSAPTGTAFYEQYFGPGTRLTVT.

Points on this clonotype: At one end, the junction sequence differs from germline, possibly due to a read error. The chain joins TRBV5-1 to TRBJ2-5; TRBD1 agrees at 7 bases. The CDR3 spans 15 residues. Germline-derived CDR1 and CDR2 are SGHRS and YFSETQ. CDR3 sequence reads: CASSLGQGSRYEQHF. The CDR3 coding sequence is TGCGCCAGCAGCTTGGGACAGGGATCCCGCTACGAGCAGCACTTC.

In this sample, this clonotype turned up a few times. The chain has TRBV7-2 and TRBJ2-3; tentatively, D is TRBD2 (5 bases). The CDR3 has 13 amino acids. V was pared by 7 bases and J by 3 bases, with 11 bases between. Germline CDR1 and CDR2: SGHTA and FQGNSA. The CDR3 DNA sequence: TGTGCCAGCACCCCCTGGAGGACAGATACGCAGTATTTT. Translated: CASTPWRTDTQYF.

This clonotype was counted ten times or more. The chain combines TRBV27 with TRBJ2-5, with D uncertain. The J call may not be correct, given that the DNA end is closer to TRBJ2-7. The CDR3 runs 11 residues. Germline V gives CDR1 MNHEY, CDR2 SMNVEV (reference sequence). In DNA, the CDR3 is TGTGCCAGCAGTTTATCCGGCGAGCAGTACTTC. Protein sequence: CASSLSGEQYF.

The chain recombines TRBV10-3 with TRBJ2-3; possibly TRBD2 for D (5 bases). The CDR3 runs to 15 residues. Germline assignment: CDR1 ENHRY and CDR2 SYGVKD. V was shortened by 5 bases and J by 0 bases, with 12 bases between the two germline ends. The CDR3 sequence is CAISTGITSTDTQYF. CDR3 in DNA: TGTGCCATCAGTACCGGGATTACAAGCACAGATACGCAGTATTTT.

This clonotype appeared once. V gene TRBV7-9 combines with J gene TRBJ1-5; D is unresolved. The germline V and J ends were trimmed by 1 base and 2 bases, with 9 bases remaining between them. Germline V gene sequence: CDR1 SEHNR, CDR2 FQNEAQ (reference sequence). The CDR3 contains 15 residues. The CDR3 DNA follows: TGTGCCAGCAGCTTAGAAATAAGGGGCAATCAGCCCCAGCATTTT. Residues: CASSLEIRGNQPQHF. The entire variable domain, with the rest obtained from reference TRBV7-9 and TRBJ1-5, is as follows: DTGVSQNPRHKITKRGQNVTFRCDPISEHNRLYWYRQTLGQGPEFLTYFQNEAQLEKSRLLSDRFSAERPKGSFSTLEIQRTEQGDSAMYLCASSLEIRGNQPQHFGDGTRLSIL.

This clonotype showed up just a few times. The CDR3 DNA reads TGCGCCAGCAGCCAAGAGCTAGCGGGGGGTCAAGAGACCCAGTACTTC. This gives the protein CASSQELAGGQETQYF. This chain links TRBV4-1 with TRBJ2-5; 11 bases are shared with TRBD2. V was pared by 0 bases and J by 2 bases, with 2 bases of the junction left unmatched. In germline, CDR1 is MGHRA, CDR2 YSYEKL. This CDR3 is 16 amino acids long.

This clonotype has only one observation. The chain recombines TRBV5-4 with TRBJ1-5; perhaps TRBD1 as D (5 bases). V lost 3 bases, J lost 4 bases, and 20 bases lay in between. Germline assignment: CDR1 SGHNT and CDR2 YYREEE (reference sequence). This CDR3 has 17 residues. Here the CDR3 reads CASSYSGLRGGNQPQHF. The CDR3 DNA reads TGTGCCAGCAGCTACTCCGGGCTCCGGGGCGGTAATCAGCCCCAGCATTTT. Drawing the rest from reference TRBV5-4 and TRBJ1-5, the complete variable domain is ETGVTQSPTHLIKTRGQQVTLRCSSQSGHNTVSWYQQALGQGPQFIFQYYREEENGRGNFPPRFSGLQFPNYSSELNVNALELDDSALYLCASSYSGLRGGNQPQHFGDGTRLSIL.